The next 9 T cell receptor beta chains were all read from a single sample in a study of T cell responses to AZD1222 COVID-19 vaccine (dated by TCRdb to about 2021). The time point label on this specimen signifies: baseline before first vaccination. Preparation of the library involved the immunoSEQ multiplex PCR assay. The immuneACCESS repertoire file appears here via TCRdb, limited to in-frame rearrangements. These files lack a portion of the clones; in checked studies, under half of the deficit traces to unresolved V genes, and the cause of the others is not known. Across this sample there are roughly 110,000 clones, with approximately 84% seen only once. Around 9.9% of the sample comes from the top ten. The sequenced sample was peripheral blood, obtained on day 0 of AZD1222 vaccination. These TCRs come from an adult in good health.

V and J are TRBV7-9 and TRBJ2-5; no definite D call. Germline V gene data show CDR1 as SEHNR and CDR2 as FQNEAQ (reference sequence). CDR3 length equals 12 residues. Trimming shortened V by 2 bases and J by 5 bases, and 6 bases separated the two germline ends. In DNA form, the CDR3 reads TGTGCCAGCAGCTTAACATCGGAGACCCAGTACTTC. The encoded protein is CASSLTSETQYF.

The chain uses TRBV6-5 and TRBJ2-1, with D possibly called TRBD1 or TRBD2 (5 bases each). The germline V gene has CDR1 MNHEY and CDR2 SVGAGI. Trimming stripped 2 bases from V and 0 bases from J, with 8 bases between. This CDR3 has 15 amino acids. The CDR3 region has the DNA TGTGCCAGCAGTTACGGTGGGGGCTCCTACAATGAGCAGTTCTTC. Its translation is CASSYGGGSYNEQFF.

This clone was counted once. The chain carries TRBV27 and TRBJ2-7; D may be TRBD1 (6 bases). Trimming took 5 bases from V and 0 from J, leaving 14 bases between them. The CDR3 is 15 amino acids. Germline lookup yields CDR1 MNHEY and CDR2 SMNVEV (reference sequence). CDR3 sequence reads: CASSRNTGPSYEQYF. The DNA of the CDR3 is TGTGCCAGCAGTCGAAATACAGGGCCCTCCTACGAGCAGTACTTC.

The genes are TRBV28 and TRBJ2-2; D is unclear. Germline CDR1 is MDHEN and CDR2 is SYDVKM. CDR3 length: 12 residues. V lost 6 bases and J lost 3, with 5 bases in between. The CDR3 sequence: CASSSDTGELFF. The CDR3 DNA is TGTGCCAGCAGCAGCGACACCGGGGAGCTGTTTTTT.

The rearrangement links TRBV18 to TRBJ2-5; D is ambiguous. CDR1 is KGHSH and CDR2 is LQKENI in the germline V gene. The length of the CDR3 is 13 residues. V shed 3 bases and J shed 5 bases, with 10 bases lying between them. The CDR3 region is CASSPAGLETQYF. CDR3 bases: TGTGCCAGCTCACCGGCCGGTTTGGAGACCCAGTACTTC.

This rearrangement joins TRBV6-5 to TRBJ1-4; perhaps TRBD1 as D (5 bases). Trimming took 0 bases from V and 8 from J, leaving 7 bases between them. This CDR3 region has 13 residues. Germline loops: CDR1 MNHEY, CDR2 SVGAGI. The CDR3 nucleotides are TGTGCCAGCAGTTACTCGAGGGGCGAAAAACTGTTTTTT. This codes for CASSYSRGEKLFF.

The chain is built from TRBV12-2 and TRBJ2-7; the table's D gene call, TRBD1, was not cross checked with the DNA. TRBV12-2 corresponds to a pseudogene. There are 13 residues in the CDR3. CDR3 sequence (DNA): TGTGCAAGTCGAGGGGCAGGGCAAGAGTGGCAGTACTTC. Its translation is CASRGAGQEWQYF.

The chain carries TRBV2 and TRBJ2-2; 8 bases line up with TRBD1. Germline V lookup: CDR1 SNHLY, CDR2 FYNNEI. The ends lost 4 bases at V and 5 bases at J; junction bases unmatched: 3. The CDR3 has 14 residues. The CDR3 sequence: CASSAQGATGELFF. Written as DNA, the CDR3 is TGTGCCAGCAGTGCCCAGGGGGCGACCGGGGAGCTGTTTTTT.

The CDR3 nucleotides read TGTGCCAGCTCACGGGATTATGAACCCCTCCACTTT. It specifies CASSRDYEPLHF. The chain couples TRBV18 to TRBJ1-6; D gene uncertain. The germline V gene has CDR1 KGHSH and CDR2 LQKENI. V lost 4 bases and J 12 bases, leaving 10 bases between the germline ends. The CDR3 is 12 amino acids.